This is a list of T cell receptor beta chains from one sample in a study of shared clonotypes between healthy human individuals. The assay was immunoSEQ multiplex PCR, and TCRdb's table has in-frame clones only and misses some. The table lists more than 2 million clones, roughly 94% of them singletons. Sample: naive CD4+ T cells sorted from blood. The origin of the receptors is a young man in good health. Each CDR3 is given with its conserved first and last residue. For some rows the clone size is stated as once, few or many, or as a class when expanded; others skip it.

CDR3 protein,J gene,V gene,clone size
CASSEGYGYTF,TRBJ1-2,TRBV2,few
CASRELETQYF,TRBJ2-5,TRBV2,NA
CASSVTGGSTDTQYF,TRBJ2-3,TRBV9,NA
CASSSQFHYEQYF,TRBJ2-7,TRBV7-2,NA
CASSGRALQNEQFF,TRBJ2-1,TRBV11-3,NA
CASSQAPSRVTAEQYF,TRBJ2-7,TRBV4-1,NA
CASSERDSRLGGVYQETQYF,TRBJ2-5,TRBV6-1,NA
CSATTGLGQYF,TRBJ2-7,TRBV20-1,NA
CASSYDRSGYTGELFF,TRBJ2-2,TRBV6-5,once
CSVDNGEAFF,TRBJ1-1,TRBV29-1,few
CASSQDSGSSGANVLTF,TRBJ2-6,TRBV4-3,NA
CASSFGTSGSSSTDTQYF,TRBJ2-3,TRBV5-1,NA
CAYWVEVYGYTF,TRBJ1-2,TRBV10-3,few
CASSEDGTGRANYGYTF,TRBJ1-2,TRBV6-1,NA
CASSQDLTRTYEQYF,TRBJ2-7,TRBV14,NA
CASSPPPGYTF,TRBJ1-2,TRBV19,once
CASSLVGTETYGYTF,TRBJ1-2,TRBV7-2,NA
CASSVEGAADTQYF,TRBJ2-3,TRBV9,NA
CASSQDISGFQETQYF,TRBJ2-5,TRBV4-1,NA
CASSSTWGTSSSYNEQFF,TRBJ2-1,TRBV25-1,NA
CASSYPGAAYEQYF,TRBJ2-7,TRBV13,NA
CSVGQGGNTEAFF,TRBJ1-1,TRBV29-1,once
CASSPDGTVMNTEAFF,TRBJ1-1,TRBV5-1,NA
CASNRRGSENSPLHF,TRBJ1-6,TRBV6-5,NA
CASSLPSLGVNIQYF,TRBJ2-4,TRBV5-1,NA
CASRAGGDYEQYF,TRBJ2-7,TRBV10-2,NA
CASSSRTGTDTQYF,TRBJ2-3,TRBV9,NA
CASSGLGQNNSPLHF,TRBJ1-6,TRBV5-1,NA
CAWSRDRDQPQHF,TRBJ1-5,TRBV30,NA
CASSAPSGTGGYSNQPQHF,TRBJ1-5,TRBV6-1,NA
CASSLWTGDEKLFF,TRBJ1-4,TRBV5-1,NA
CASSLWSISYEQYF,TRBJ2-7,TRBV7-2,NA
CASSLGGVILETQYF,TRBJ2-5,TRBV7-2,NA
CASSQISGAFF,TRBJ1-1,TRBV6-6,NA
CSPVGQCKPGLPYNEQFF,TRBJ2-1,TRBV29-1,NA
CASSRGKGDGGETQYF,TRBJ2-5,TRBV5-1,NA
CASSVETSGRPNTGELFF,TRBJ2-2,TRBV5-1,NA
CSVGTVYEQYF,TRBJ2-7,TRBV29-1,NA
CASSPPGQGVGETQYF,TRBJ2-5,TRBV18,NA
CASRNQVEDQPQHF,TRBJ1-5,TRBV19,NA
CASSVGTSGSWEQYF,TRBJ2-7,TRBV9,NA